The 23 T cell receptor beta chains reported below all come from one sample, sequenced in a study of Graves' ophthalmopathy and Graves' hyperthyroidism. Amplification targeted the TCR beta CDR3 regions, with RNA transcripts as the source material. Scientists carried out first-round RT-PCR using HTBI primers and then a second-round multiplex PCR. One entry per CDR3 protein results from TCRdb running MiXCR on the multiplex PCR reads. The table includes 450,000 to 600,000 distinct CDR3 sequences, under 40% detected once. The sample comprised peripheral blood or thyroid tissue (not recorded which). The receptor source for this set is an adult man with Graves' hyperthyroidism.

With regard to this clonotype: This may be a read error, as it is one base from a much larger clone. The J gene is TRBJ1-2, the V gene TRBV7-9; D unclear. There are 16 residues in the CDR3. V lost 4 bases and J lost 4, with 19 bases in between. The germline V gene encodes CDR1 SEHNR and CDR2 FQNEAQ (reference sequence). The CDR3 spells CASSSTEEGEGYGYTF. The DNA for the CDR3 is TGTGCCAGCAGCTCAACTGAAGAGGGTGAGGGCTATGGCTACACCTTC.

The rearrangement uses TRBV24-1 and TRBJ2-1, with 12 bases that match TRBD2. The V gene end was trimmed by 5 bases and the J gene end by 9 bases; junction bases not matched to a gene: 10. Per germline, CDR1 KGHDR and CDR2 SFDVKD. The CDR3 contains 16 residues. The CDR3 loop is CATSVQLAGGSSEQFF. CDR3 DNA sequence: TGTGCCACCAGTGTTCAACTAGCGGGAGGCTCAAGTGAGCAGTTCTTC.

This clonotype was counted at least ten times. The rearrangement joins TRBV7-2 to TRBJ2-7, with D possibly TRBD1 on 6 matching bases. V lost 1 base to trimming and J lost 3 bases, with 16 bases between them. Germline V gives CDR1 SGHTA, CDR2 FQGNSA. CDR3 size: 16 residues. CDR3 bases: TGTGCCAGCAGCTTAGATCGAACAGGACAGTACTACGAGCAGTACTTC. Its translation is CASSLDRTGQYYEQYF.

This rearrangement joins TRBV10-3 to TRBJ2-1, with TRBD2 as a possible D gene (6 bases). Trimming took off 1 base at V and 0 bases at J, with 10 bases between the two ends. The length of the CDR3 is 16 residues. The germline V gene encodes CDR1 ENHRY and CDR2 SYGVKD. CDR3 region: CAISEYGGSSYNEQFF. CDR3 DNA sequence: TGTGCCATCAGTGAGTATGGGGGGAGCTCCTACAATGAGCAGTTCTTC.

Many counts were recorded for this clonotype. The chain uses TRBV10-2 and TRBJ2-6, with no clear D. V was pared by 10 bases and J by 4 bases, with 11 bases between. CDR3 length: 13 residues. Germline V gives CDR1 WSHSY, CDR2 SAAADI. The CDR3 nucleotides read TGCGCCACCGCGGTATCGGGGGCCAACGTCCTGACTTTC. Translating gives CATAVSGANVLTF.

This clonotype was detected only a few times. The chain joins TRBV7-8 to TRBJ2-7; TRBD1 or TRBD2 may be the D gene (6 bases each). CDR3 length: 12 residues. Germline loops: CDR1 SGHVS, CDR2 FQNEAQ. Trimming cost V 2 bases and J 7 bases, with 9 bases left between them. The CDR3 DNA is TGTGCCAGCAGCTTAAGGAGGGGGGAGCAGTACTTC. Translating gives CASSLRRGEQYF.

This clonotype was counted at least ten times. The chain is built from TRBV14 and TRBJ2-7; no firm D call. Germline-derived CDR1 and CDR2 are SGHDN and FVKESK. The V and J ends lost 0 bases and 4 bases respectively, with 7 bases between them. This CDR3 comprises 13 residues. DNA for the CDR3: TGTGCCAGCAGCCAAGAACAATGGTACGAGCAGTACTTC. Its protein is CASSQEQWYEQYF.

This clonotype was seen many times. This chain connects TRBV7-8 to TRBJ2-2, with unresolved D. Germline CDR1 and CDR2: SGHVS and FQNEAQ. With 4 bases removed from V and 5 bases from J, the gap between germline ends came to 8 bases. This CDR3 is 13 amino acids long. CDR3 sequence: CASSSGPTGELFF. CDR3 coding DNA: TGTGCCAGCAGCTCAGGACCAACCGGGGAGCTGTTTTTT.

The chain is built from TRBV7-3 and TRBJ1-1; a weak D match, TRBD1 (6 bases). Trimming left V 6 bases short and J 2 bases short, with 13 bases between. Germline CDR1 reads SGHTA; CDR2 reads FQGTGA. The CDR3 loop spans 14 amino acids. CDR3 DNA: TGTGCCAGCAGGTACACAGGGATAAACACTGAAGCTTTCTTT. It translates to CASRYTGINTEAFF.

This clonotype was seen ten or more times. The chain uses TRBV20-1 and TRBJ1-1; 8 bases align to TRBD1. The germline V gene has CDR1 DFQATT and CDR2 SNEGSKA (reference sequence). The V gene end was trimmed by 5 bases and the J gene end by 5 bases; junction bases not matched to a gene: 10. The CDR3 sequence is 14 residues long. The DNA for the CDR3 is TGCAGTGCTGGGGGGGTCAGGGGGCGTACTGAAGCTTTCTTT. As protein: CSAGGVRGRTEAFF.

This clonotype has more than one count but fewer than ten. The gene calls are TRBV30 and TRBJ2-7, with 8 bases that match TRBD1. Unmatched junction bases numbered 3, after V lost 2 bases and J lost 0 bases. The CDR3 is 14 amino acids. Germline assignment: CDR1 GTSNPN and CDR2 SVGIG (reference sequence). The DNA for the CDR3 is TGTGCCTGGAGTACCACAGGGGGCTCCTACGAGCAGTACTTC. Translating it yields CAWSTTGGSYEQYF. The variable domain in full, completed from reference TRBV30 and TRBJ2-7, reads SQTIHQWPATLVQPVGSPLSLECTVEGTSNPNLYWYRQAAGRGLQLLFYSVGIGQISSEVPQNLSASRPQDRQFILSSKKLLLSDSGFYLCAWSTTGGSYEQYFGPGTRLTVT.

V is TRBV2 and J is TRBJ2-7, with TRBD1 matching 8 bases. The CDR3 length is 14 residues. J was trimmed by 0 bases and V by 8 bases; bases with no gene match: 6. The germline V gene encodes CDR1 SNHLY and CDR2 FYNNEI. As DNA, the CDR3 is TGTGCCAGCTTCCGAGGACAGGGCTCCTACGAGCAGTACTTC. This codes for CASFRGQGSYEQYF.

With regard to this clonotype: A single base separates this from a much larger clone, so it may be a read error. CDR3 sequence: CASSLPSPRQGGPPLHF. For the CDR3, the DNA is TGTGCCAGCAGCTTACCCTCCCCCCGACAGGGCGGACCACCCCTCCACTTT. The chain links TRBV7-2 to TRBJ1-6, with 7 bases aligning to TRBD1. J was trimmed by 11 bases and V by 2 bases; bases with no gene match: 15. The CDR3 runs 17 residues. Germline CDR1 reads SGHTA; CDR2 reads FQGNSA.

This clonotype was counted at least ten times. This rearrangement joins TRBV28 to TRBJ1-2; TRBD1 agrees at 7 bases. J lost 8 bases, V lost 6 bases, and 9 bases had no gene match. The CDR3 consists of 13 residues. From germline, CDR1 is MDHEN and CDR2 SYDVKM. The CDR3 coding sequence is TGTGCCAGCAGCACCGGACAGGCGAGAGGCTACACCTTC. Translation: CASSTGQARGYTF.

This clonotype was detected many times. CDR3 protein: CASSPWDRWRASGANVLTF. The CDR3 DNA reads as TGTGCCAGCAGCCCCTGGGACAGATGGAGGGCCTCTGGGGCCAACGTCCTGACTTTC. The genes are TRBV7-2 and TRBJ2-6; D is possibly TRBD1 (7 bases). CDR1 is SGHTA, CDR2 FQGNSA, per germline. Trimming pared 5 bases from V and 0 bases from J, leaving 20 bases between. The CDR3 runs to 19 residues.

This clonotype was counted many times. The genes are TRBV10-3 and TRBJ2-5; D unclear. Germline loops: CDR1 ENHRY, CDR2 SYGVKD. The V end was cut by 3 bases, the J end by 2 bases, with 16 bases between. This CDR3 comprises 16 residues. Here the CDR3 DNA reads TGTGCCATCAGTGATGCTAGTTTTTGGCCACAAGAGACCCAGTACTTC. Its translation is CAISDASFWPQETQYF.

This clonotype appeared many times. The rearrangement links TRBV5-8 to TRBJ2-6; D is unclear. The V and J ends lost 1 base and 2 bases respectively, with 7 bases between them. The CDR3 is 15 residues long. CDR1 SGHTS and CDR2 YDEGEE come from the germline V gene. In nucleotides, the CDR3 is TGTGCCAGCAGCTTGACAGACACTGGGGCCAACGTCCTGACTTTC. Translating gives CASSLTDTGANVLTF.

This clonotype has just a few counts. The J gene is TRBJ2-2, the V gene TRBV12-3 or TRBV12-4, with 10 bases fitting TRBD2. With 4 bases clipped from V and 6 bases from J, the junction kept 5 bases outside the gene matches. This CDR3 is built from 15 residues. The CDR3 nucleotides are TGTGCCAGCAGTTCTAGCGGGAGAGGGGCCGGGGAGCTGTTTTTT. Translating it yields CASSSSGRGAGELFF.

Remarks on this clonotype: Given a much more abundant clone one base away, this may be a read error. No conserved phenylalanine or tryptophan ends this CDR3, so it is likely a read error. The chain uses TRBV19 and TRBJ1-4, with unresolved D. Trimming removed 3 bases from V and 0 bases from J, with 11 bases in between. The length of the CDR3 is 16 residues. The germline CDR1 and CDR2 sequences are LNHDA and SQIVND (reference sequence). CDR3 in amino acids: CASSIRQVATNEKLFL. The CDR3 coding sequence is TGTGCCAGTAGTATTCGACAAGTTGCAACTAATGAAAAACTGTTTCTT.

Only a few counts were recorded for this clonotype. CDR3 sequence: CASSRIQGFGNTIYF. In DNA form, the CDR3 reads TGTGCCAGCAGCCGCATACAGGGATTCGGAAACACCATATATTTT. The chain is built from TRBV3-1 and TRBJ1-3, with TRBD1 as a possible D gene (6 bases). Germline CDR1 reads LGHDT; CDR2 reads YNNKEL (reference sequence). The CDR3 consists of 15 residues. The V and J ends lost 4 bases and 4 bases respectively, with 14 bases between them.

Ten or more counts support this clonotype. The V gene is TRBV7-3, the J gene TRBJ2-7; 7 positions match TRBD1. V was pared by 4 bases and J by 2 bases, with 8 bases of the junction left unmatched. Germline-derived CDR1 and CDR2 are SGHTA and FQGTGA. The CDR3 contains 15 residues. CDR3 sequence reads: CASSSTAGGTYEQYF. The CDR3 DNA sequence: TGTGCCAGCAGCTCAACGGCAGGGGGAACCTACGAGCAGTACTTC. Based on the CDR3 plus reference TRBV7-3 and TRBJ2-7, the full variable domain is GAGVSQTPSNKVTEKGKYVELRCDPISGHTALYWYRQSLGQGPEFLIYFQGTGAADDSGLPNDRFFAVRPEGSVSTLKIQRTERGDSAVYLCASSSTAGGTYEQYFGPGTRLTVT.

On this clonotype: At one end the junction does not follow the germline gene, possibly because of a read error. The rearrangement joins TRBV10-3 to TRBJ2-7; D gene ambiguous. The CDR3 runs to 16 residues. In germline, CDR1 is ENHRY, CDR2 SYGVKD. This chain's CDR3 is CASSYSGPGPVGQQYF. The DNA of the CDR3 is TGTGCCAGCAGTTACTCGGGCCCAGGACCAGTCGGGCAGCAGTACTTC.

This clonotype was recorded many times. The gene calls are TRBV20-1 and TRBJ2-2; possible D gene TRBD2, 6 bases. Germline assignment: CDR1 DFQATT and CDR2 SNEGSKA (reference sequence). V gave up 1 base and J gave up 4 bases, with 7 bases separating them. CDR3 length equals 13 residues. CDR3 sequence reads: CSARVGGTGELFF. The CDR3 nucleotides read TGCAGTGCTAGAGTGGGGGGCACCGGGGAGCTGTTTTTT.